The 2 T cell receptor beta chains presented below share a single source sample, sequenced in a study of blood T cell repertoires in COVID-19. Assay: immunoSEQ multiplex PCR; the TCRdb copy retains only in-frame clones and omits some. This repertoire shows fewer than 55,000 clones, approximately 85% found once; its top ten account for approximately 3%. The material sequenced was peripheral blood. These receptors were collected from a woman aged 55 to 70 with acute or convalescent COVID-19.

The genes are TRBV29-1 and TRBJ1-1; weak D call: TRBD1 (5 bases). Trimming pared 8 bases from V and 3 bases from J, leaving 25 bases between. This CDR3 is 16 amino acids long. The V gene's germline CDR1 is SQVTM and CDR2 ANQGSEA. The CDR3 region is CSLRNGQGGEHTEAFF. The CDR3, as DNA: TGCAGCCTTAGAAACGGGCAGGGAGGGGAGCACACTGAAGCTTTCTTT.

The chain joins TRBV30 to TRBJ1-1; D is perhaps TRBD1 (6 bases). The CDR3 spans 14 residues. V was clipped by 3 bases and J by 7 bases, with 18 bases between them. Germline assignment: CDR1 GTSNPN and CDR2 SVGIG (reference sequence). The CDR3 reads CAWRSIQGLYEAFF. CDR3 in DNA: TGTGCCTGGAGAAGCATACAGGGCCTCTATGAAGCTTTCTTT.